Shown below are 20 T cell receptor beta chains from a single sample sequenced in a study of blood T cell repertoires in COVID-19. Libraries were prepared by immunoSEQ multiplex PCR; TCRdb keeps only in-frame clonotypes and omits some of them. The data contain 150,000 to 200,000 clones, more than 75% of them singletons. The sequencing input was PBMCs or T cells enriched from blood (not recorded which). These receptors all stem from a man aged 40-55 years who had recovered from COVID-19.

This rearrangement joins TRBV19 to TRBJ1-5; 7 positions agree with TRBD1. This CDR3 region has 14 residues. V was clipped by 8 bases and J by 0 bases; unmatched bases: 4. The germline V gene encodes CDR1 LNHDA and CDR2 SQIVND (reference sequence). Written as DNA, the CDR3 is TGTGCCAGTGCAGGGGGTAATAGCAATCAGCCCCAGCATTTT. Its translation: CASAGGNSNQPQHF.

This chain joins TRBV18 and TRBJ2-3; maybe TRBD1 (6 bases). The CDR3 contains 14 residues. The V gene lost 8 bases and the J gene lost 5 bases, with 17 bases spanning the gap. Germline V gene sequence: CDR1 KGHSH, CDR2 LQKENI. CDR3 in amino acids: CASRREGGVDTQYF. The CDR3 region has the DNA TGTGCCAGCCGCCGTGAAGGGGGAGTAGATACGCAGTATTTT.

V is TRBV7-9 and J is TRBJ2-3; D call uncertain. Germline CDR1 reads SEHNR; CDR2 reads FQNEAQ (reference sequence). The CDR3 is 16 amino acids. Trimming pared 5 bases from V and 1 base from J, leaving 16 bases between. The CDR3 region is CASSPLIGYGTDTQYF. The CDR3 coding sequence is TGTGCCAGCAGCCCACTGATCGGGTATGGCACAGATACGCAGTATTTT.

The chain recombines TRBV19 with TRBJ1-1; the D is unclear. The V end was cut by 5 bases, the J end by 0 bases, with 25 bases between. The germline CDR1 and CDR2 sequences are LNHDA and SQIVND (reference sequence). CDR3 size: 19 residues. CDR3 sequence reads: CASSLFTAAILLMNTEAFF. The CDR3 DNA reads as TGTGCCAGTAGTTTGTTCACAGCGGCAATACTTCTCATGAACACTGAAGCTTTCTTT.

In its sample, this clone was seen once. This chain uses TRBV5-1 with TRBJ2-5; possibly TRBD1 for D (6 bases). The CDR3 is 13 amino acids. Looked up from germline, CDR1 is SGHRS and CDR2 is YFSETQ. The V end lost 4 bases, the J end lost 1 base, and 8 bases lay between the germline ends. The CDR3 DNA reads as TGCGCCAGCAGCGTAGGGGGCCAAGAGACCCAGTACTTC. Amino acids: CASSVGGQETQYF.

V is TRBV11-2 and J is TRBJ1-1, with D perhaps TRBD1 (6 bases). Trimming removed 4 bases at V and 0 bases at J, with 12 bases between. The germline V gene encodes CDR1 SGHAT and CDR2 FQNNGV. The CDR3 is made up of 15 amino acids. CDR3: CASSSGDTMNTEAFF. The DNA of the CDR3 is TGTGCCAGCAGCTCCGGGGACACCATGAACACTGAAGCTTTCTTT.

CDR3 coding DNA: TGTGCCAGCACCTTCGACAGGGCCCTCACCTATGGCTACACCTTC. It translates to CASTFDRALTYGYTF. This chain joins TRBV6-5 and TRBJ1-2, with 7 bases identical to TRBD1. Germline-derived CDR1 and CDR2 are MNHEY and SVGAGI. V shed 7 bases, J shed 4 bases, and the junction held 12 bases outside the gene matches. The CDR3 contains 15 residues.

A few counts support this clone. The chain links TRBV20-1 to TRBJ1-2; 11 nucleotides align to TRBD1. The junction had 8 bases not matched to a gene; V was cut back by 3 bases and J by 8 bases. Looked up from germline, CDR1 is DFQATT and CDR2 is SNEGSKA (reference sequence). CDR3 size: 14 residues. In DNA, the CDR3 is TGCAGTGCTAGTTCGGGACAGGGGGTTGGAGGCTACACCTTC. Translated: CSASSGQGVGGYTF.

The rearrangement uses TRBV4-1 and TRBJ2-2; 10 positions match TRBD1. V gave up 6 bases and J gave up 5 bases; unmatched junction bases: 12. The germline CDR1 and CDR2 sequences are MGHRA and YSYEKL. The CDR3 consists of 17 residues. The CDR3 DNA reads as TGCGCCAGCAGAAGAAGAGGAGGGGACAGGGGAACCGGGGAGCTGTTTTTT. Its protein is CASRRRGGDRGTGELFF.

This rearrangement joins TRBV6-5 to TRBJ2-1, with a weak D call TRBD2 (7 bases). The length of the CDR3 is 13 residues. Germline CDR1 MNHEY, CDR2 SVGAGI. Between the trimmed V and J ends, which lost 6 bases and 8 bases, there was a span of 14 bases. This CDR3 reads CASRKGGAYEQFF. The CDR3 region has the DNA TGTGCCAGCAGAAAAGGGGGGGCCTATGAGCAGTTCTTC.

J is TRBJ2-3 and V is TRBV9; D is possibly TRBD2 (6 bases). The CDR3 sequence is 17 residues long. With 4 bases removed from V and 2 bases from J, the gap between germline ends came to 20 bases. Germline CDR1 and CDR2: SGDLS and YYNGEE. CDR3 coding DNA: TGTGCCAGCAGCCCACACCATAGGGACTCGACCACAGATACGCAGTATTTT. Translating it yields CASSPHHRDSTTDTQYF.

The V gene is TRBV29-1, the J gene TRBJ2-3; D might be TRBD1 (6 bases). Trimming removed 0 bases at V and 4 bases at J, with 20 bases between. The CDR3 length is 17 residues. The germline gives CDR1 SQVTM, CDR2 ANQGSEA. CDR3 in amino acids: CSVEDSNRVAGPDTQYF. Here the CDR3 DNA reads TGCAGCGTTGAAGACTCTAACAGGGTAGCTGGACCAGATACGCAGTATTTT.

Turning to this clone: Germline and junction disagree at one end, which may indicate a read error. Other DNA sequences in the same sample also yield this CDR3. This chain connects TRBV5-1 to TRBJ2-2; 9 nucleotides match TRBD1. The V gene's germline CDR1 is SGHRS and CDR2 YFSETQ. The CDR3 has 15 amino acids. CDR3 protein: CASRSGTGNRGELFF. The CDR3 DNA is TGCGCCAGCAGATCCGGGACAGGGAATCGTGGGGAGCTATTTTTT.

The table lists this clone with a few counts. The chain combines TRBV6-1 with TRBJ2-5; 14 bases map to TRBD2. CDR1 MNHNS and CDR2 SASEGT come from the germline V gene. CDR3 length: 16 amino acids. Germline trimming cut 4 bases from V and 5 bases from J; bases unmatched to any gene: 6. Here the CDR3 DNA reads TGTGCCAGCAGTGGGAGACTAGCGGGGGGGCCGGAGACCCAGTACTTC. This gives the protein CASSGRLAGGPETQYF.

This clone has just a few counts. The chain couples TRBV7-6 to TRBJ1-6, with D perhaps TRBD1 (5 bases). Per the germline V gene, CDR1 is SGHVS and CDR2 is FNYEAQ. This CDR3 is built from 15 residues. V was shortened by 1 base and J by 10 bases, with 14 bases between the two germline ends. The CDR3 DNA reads TGTGCCAGCAGCTTAGTAATGGGGGGACGGTCACCCCTCCACTTT. Amino acid sequence: CASSLVMGGRSPLHF.

The V call is TRBV12-5, the J call TRBJ2-1; no clear D. This CDR3 contains 15 residues. The germline CDR1 and CDR2 sequences are LGHNT and FRNRAP. V was cut by 5 bases and J by 0 bases, with 11 bases left in between. The CDR3 is CASGPNPSSYNEQFF. CDR3 nucleotides: TGTGCTAGTGGTCCCAACCCGAGCTCCTACAATGAGCAGTTCTTC.

This clone was seen a single time. The chain has TRBV7-2 and TRBJ1-6; D is ambiguous. With 5 bases removed from V and 8 bases from J, the gap between germline ends came to 10 bases. There are 13 residues in the CDR3. Germline CDR1 SGHTA, CDR2 FQGNSA. The CDR3 coding sequence is TGTGCCAGCAGCCCGCACATGGATTCACCCCTCCACTTT. Its protein product is CASSPHMDSPLHF.

The chain links TRBV3-1 (or the pseudogene TRBV3-2) to TRBJ1-3, with 8 nucleotides matching TRBD1. J was trimmed by 5 bases and V by 6 bases; bases with no gene match: 3. In germline, CDR1 is LGHDT, CDR2 YNNKEL (reference sequence). The CDR3 runs to 13 residues. CDR3 amino acids: CASRSRGRNTIYF. The CDR3, as DNA: TGTGCCAGCAGAAGCAGGGGGCGAAACACCATATATTTT.

The chain links TRBV7-6 to TRBJ1-4, with 12 bases identical to TRBD1. Trimming took 3 bases from V and 10 from J; bases not matched to a gene: 9. This CDR3 spans 16 amino acids. Per germline, CDR1 SGHVS and CDR2 FNYEAQ. This CDR3 is CASSFDSGTGGVKLFF. CDR3 nucleotides: TGTGCCAGCAGCTTCGACTCCGGGACAGGGGGCGTAAAACTGTTTTTT.

In this sample, this clone turned up once. The chain combines TRBV19 with TRBJ1-1; D not resolved. Germline CDR1 LNHDA, CDR2 SQIVND (reference sequence). This CDR3 has 14 residues. The germline V and J ends were trimmed by 8 bases and 10 bases, with 23 bases remaining between them. The CDR3 region is CASGVRAGGLGAFF. CDR3 sequence (DNA): TGTGCCAGTGGTGTGAGGGCAGGAGGGTTGGGAGCTTTCTTT.